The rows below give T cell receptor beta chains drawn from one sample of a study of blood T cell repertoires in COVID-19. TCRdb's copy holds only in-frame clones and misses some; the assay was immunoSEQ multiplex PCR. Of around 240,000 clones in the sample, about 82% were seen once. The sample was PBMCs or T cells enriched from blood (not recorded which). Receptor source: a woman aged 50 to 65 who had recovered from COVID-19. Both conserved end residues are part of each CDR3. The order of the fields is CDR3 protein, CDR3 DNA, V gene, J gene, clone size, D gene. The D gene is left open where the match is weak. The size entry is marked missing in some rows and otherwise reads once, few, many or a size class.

cdr3_aa: CAWDLAGGRETQYF
cdr3_nt: TGTGCCTGGGACCTGGCGGGGGGTAGGGAGACCCAGTACTTC
v_call: TRBV30
j_call: TRBJ2-5
clone_size: .
d_call: TRBD2

cdr3_aa: CASSSTGVSGNTIYF
cdr3_nt: TGTGCCAGCTCATCCACAGGGGTTTCTGGAAACACCATATATTTT
v_call: TRBV18
j_call: TRBJ1-3
clone_size: .
d_call: TRBD1

cdr3_aa: CAWSRIPYEQYF
cdr3_nt: TGTGCCTGGAGCAGGATCCCCTACGAGCAGTACTTC
v_call: TRBV30
j_call: TRBJ2-7
clone_size: .
d_call: .

cdr3_aa: CASSPGTGRGELFF
cdr3_nt: TGTGCCAGCTCACCCGGGACAGGGCGCGGGGAGCTGTTTTTT
v_call: TRBV18
j_call: TRBJ2-2
clone_size: .
d_call: TRBD1

cdr3_aa: CASSPSTGIVKLFF
cdr3_nt: TGTGCCAGCTCACCCTCGACAGGGATCGTAAAACTGTTTTTT
v_call: TRBV18
j_call: TRBJ1-4
clone_size: once
d_call: TRBD1

cdr3_aa: CASSLNTGGYEQYF
cdr3_nt: TGTGCCAGCAGCTTAAATACGGGGGGCTACGAGCAGTACTTC
v_call: TRBV7-2
j_call: TRBJ2-7
clone_size: .
d_call: TRBD2

cdr3_aa: CASSGDGSQGTGYTF
cdr3_nt: TGTGCCAGCAGCGGTGATGGTTCTCAGGGGACTGGCTACACCTTC
v_call: TRBV7-9
j_call: TRBJ1-2
clone_size: once
d_call: .

cdr3_aa: CASSPGGASGNTIYF
cdr3_nt: TGTGCCAGCAGCCCTGGGGGGGCCTCTGGAAACACCATATATTTT
v_call: TRBV7-2
j_call: TRBJ1-3
clone_size: .
d_call: .

cdr3_aa: CASAASPKGEQFF
cdr3_nt: TGTGCCAGCGCGGCTAGCCCTAAGGGTGAGCAGTTCTTC
v_call: TRBV7-2
j_call: TRBJ2-1
clone_size: .
d_call: .

cdr3_aa: CASSLDSNYGYTF
cdr3_nt: TGTGCCAGCAGCTTAGACAGCAACTATGGCTACACCTTC
v_call: TRBV28
j_call: TRBJ1-2
clone_size: .
d_call: .

cdr3_aa: CASGGRTYEQYF
cdr3_nt: TGTGCCAGCGGTGGCAGGACCTACGAGCAGTACTTC
v_call: TRBV27
j_call: TRBJ2-7
clone_size: .
d_call: .

cdr3_aa: CASSVGSSGQETQYF
cdr3_nt: TGTGCCAGCAGCGTAGGTTCTAGCGGGCAAGAGACCCAGTACTTC
v_call: TRBV9
j_call: TRBJ2-5
clone_size: .
d_call: TRBD2

cdr3_aa: CASRTTGSSYNEQFF
cdr3_nt: TGTGCCAGTAGAACCACAGGGAGCTCCTACAATGAGCAGTTCTTC
v_call: TRBV19
j_call: TRBJ2-1
clone_size: .
d_call: .

cdr3_aa: CASSLVFRGWGEKLFF
cdr3_nt: TGTGCCAGCAGCTTAGTATTCAGGGGCTGGGGTGAAAAACTGTTTTTT
v_call: TRBV7-2
j_call: TRBJ1-4
clone_size: .
d_call: .

cdr3_aa: CASSKAGSSYEQYF
cdr3_nt: TGTGCCAGCAGTAAAGCGGGGAGCTCCTACGAGCAGTACTTC
v_call: TRBV28
j_call: TRBJ2-7
clone_size: .
d_call: TRBD2

cdr3_aa: CATQDRLYGYTF
cdr3_nt: TGTGCCACCCAGGACAGATTATATGGCTACACCTTC
v_call: TRBV6-5
j_call: TRBJ1-2
clone_size: .
d_call: .

cdr3_aa: CASSPGHFNNEQFF
cdr3_nt: TGTGCCAGCAGTCCGGGACATTTTAACAATGAGCAGTTCTTC
v_call: TRBV6-2/TRBV6-3
j_call: TRBJ2-1
clone_size: .
d_call: .

cdr3_aa: CSVQQGVNQPQHF
cdr3_nt: TGCAGCGTGCAACAGGGGGTCAATCAGCCCCAGCATTTT
v_call: TRBV29-1
j_call: TRBJ1-5
clone_size: few
d_call: TRBD1

cdr3_aa: CASSATRYEQFF
cdr3_nt: TGCGCCAGCAGCGCCACGCGGTATGAGCAGTTCTTC
v_call: TRBV5-1
j_call: TRBJ2-1
clone_size: .
d_call: .

cdr3_aa: CASSVGGQGTDTQYF
cdr3_nt: TGTGCCAGCAGCGTAGGGGGGCAGGGGACAGATACGCAGTATTTT
v_call: TRBV9
j_call: TRBJ2-3
clone_size: once
d_call: .

cdr3_aa: CASSRERGPHEQFF
cdr3_nt: TGTGCCAGCAGTAGGGAGCGGGGTCCCCATGAGCAGTTCTTC
v_call: TRBV6-4
j_call: TRBJ2-1
clone_size: .
d_call: TRBD2

cdr3_aa: CAWSAQTTIKGYGYTF
cdr3_nt: TGTGCCTGGAGCGCCCAGACGACTATTAAGGGCTATGGCTACACCTTC
v_call: TRBV30
j_call: TRBJ1-2
clone_size: .
d_call: .

cdr3_aa: CASSLEGGAGNEQFF
cdr3_nt: TGTGCCAGCAGCTTGGAAGGGGGGGCCGGGAATGAGCAGTTCTTC
v_call: TRBV5-4
j_call: TRBJ2-1
clone_size: .
d_call: .

cdr3_aa: CASSFVRAGNYEQYF
cdr3_nt: TGTGCCAGCAGCTTTGTGCGGGCGGGAAACTACGAGCAGTACTTC
v_call: TRBV7-9
j_call: TRBJ2-7
clone_size: .
d_call: .

cdr3_aa: CASSLVTYNSPLHF
cdr3_nt: TGTGCCAGCAGCTTAGTTACCTATAATTCACCCCTCCACTTT
v_call: TRBV28
j_call: TRBJ1-6
clone_size: .
d_call: .

cdr3_aa: CASSPTGGVGEQYF
cdr3_nt: TGCGCCAGCAGCCCGACAGGGGGTGTGGGCGAGCAGTACTTC
v_call: TRBV5-1
j_call: TRBJ2-7
clone_size: .
d_call: TRBD1

cdr3_aa: CASSPGQGVSYEQYF
cdr3_nt: TGTGCCAGTAGCCCCGGACAGGGGGTATCCTACGAGCAGTACTTC
v_call: TRBV19
j_call: TRBJ2-7
clone_size: .
d_call: TRBD1

cdr3_aa: CASSEKLSDYGYTF
cdr3_nt: TGTGCCAGCAGTGAGAAGCTCTCGGACTATGGCTACACCTTC
v_call: TRBV25-1
j_call: TRBJ1-2
clone_size: .
d_call: .

cdr3_aa: CATSQGTSSGNTIYF
cdr3_nt: TGTGCCACCTCACAGGGGACCAGCTCTGGAAACACCATATATTTT
v_call: TRBV15
j_call: TRBJ1-3
clone_size: .
d_call: TRBD1

cdr3_aa: CASSKVTGEQIGGELFF
cdr3_nt: TGTGCCAGCAGCAAAGTCACAGGGGAACAGATTGGCGGGGAGCTGTTTTTT
v_call: TRBV21-1
j_call: TRBJ2-2
clone_size: .
d_call: .

cdr3_aa: CASSSPGGVQAKPLHF
cdr3_nt: TGTGCCAGCAGCTCCCCCGGCGGGGTACAGGCTAAACCCCTCCACTTT
v_call: TRBV7-9
j_call: TRBJ1-6
clone_size: .
d_call: .

cdr3_aa: CASSQEGTSGNTQYF
cdr3_nt: TGTGCCAGCAGCCAAGAAGGGACTAGCGGAAATACGCAGTATTTT
v_call: TRBV4-2
j_call: TRBJ2-3
clone_size: .
d_call: TRBD2

cdr3_aa: CASRAGGETQYF
cdr3_nt: TGCGCCAGCAGAGCGGGAGGGGAGACCCAGTACTTC
v_call: TRBV5-1
j_call: TRBJ2-5
clone_size: .
d_call: TRBD2

cdr3_aa: CASNSGGRQGADTQYF
cdr3_nt: TGTGCCAGTAACTCGGGCGGGAGACAGGGGGCAGATACGCAGTATTTT
v_call: TRBV19
j_call: TRBJ2-3
clone_size: .
d_call: TRBD1

cdr3_aa: CASSWGDRNNEQFF
cdr3_nt: TGCGCCAGCAGCTGGGGGGACAGAAACAATGAGCAGTTCTTC
v_call: TRBV5-1
j_call: TRBJ2-1
clone_size: .
d_call: .

cdr3_aa: CASSMLRQGRSGANVLTF
cdr3_nt: TGTGCCAGTAGTATGCTCAGACAGGGGAGGTCTGGGGCCAACGTCCTGACTTTC
v_call: TRBV19
j_call: TRBJ2-6
clone_size: .
d_call: TRBD1

cdr3_aa: CASSMSGQGDGSPLHF
cdr3_nt: TGTGCCAGTAGTATGTCTGGACAGGGGGACGGATCACCCCTCCACTTT
v_call: TRBV19
j_call: TRBJ1-6
clone_size: few
d_call: TRBD1

cdr3_aa: CASSGTNTGELFF
cdr3_nt: TGTGCCAGCAGTGGGACTAACACCGGGGAGCTGTTTTTT
v_call: TRBV6-4
j_call: TRBJ2-2
clone_size: few
d_call: .

cdr3_aa: CASSEGAADTQYF
cdr3_nt: TGTGCCAGCAGTGAAGGGGCCGCGGATACGCAGTATTTT
v_call: TRBV6-1
j_call: TRBJ2-3
clone_size: .
d_call: .

cdr3_aa: CASSLGTSGRRSYNEQFF
cdr3_nt: TGTGCCAGCAGCTTGGGGACTAGCGGGAGGAGGTCCTACAATGAGCAGTTCTTC
v_call: TRBV5-4
j_call: TRBJ2-1
clone_size: .
d_call: TRBD2

cdr3_aa: CASSMIATGGQYF
cdr3_nt: TGTGCCAGTAGTATGATCGCGACAGGCGGGCAGTACTTC
v_call: TRBV19
j_call: TRBJ2-7
clone_size: .
d_call: .

cdr3_aa: CASSLALNRAGETQYF
cdr3_nt: TGCGCCAGCAGCTTGGCCCTGAACAGGGCCGGAGAGACCCAGTACTTC
v_call: TRBV5-1
j_call: TRBJ2-5
clone_size: .
d_call: .

cdr3_aa: CATRLGDTQYF
cdr3_nt: TGTGCCACCAGACTCGGGGATACGCAGTATTTT
v_call: TRBV24-1
j_call: TRBJ2-3
clone_size: .
d_call: .